Listed below are T cell receptor beta chains from one sample, sequenced in a study of T cells expressing NK-cell markers. Reanalyzing the 5' RACE reads, TCRdb keeps one entry per CDR3 protein, without DNA. Seen in this sample are 400,000 to 500,000 distinct CDR3 sequences; the ten most common clones hold approximately 7%. The specimen was blood T cells: a sorted CD56 or NKG2C T cell subset, CD4+ or CD8+ T cells, or bulk PBMC T cells (not recorded which). The receptors derive from a woman aged 18-70 years in good health. The CDR3 runs from the conserved cysteine through the conserved F or W. Fields, in order: V gene, J gene, CDR3 protein.

V gene: TRBV29-1; J gene: TRBJ1-1; CDR3 protein: CSVVGGNTEAFF
V gene: TRBV19; J gene: TRBJ2-1; CDR3 protein: CASAPGQGRPPYNEQFF
V gene: TRBV5-1; J gene: TRBJ2-3; CDR3 protein: CASSLSGITDTQYF
V gene: TRBV20-1; J gene: TRBJ2-1; CDR3 protein: CSARLAGYTYNEQFF
V gene: TRBV4-2; J gene: TRBJ2-2; CDR3 protein: CASSQEGVSTRFGELFF
V gene: TRBV12-3/TRBV12-4; J gene: TRBJ1-5; CDR3 protein: CASSSIGANQPQHF
V gene: TRBV2; J gene: TRBJ2-1; CDR3 protein: CASGEVLSYNEQFF
V gene: TRBV7-2; J gene: TRBJ2-1; CDR3 protein: CASSFNGPYNEQFF
V gene: TRBV3-1; J gene: TRBJ1-1; CDR3 protein: CASSPSGTGMRNTEAFF
V gene: TRBV21-1; J gene: TRBJ2-7; CDR3 protein: CASSNVGQGDNYEQYF
V gene: TRBV4-1; J gene: TRBJ1-1; CDR3 protein: CASSQGDRGMNTEAFF
V gene: TRBV7-9; J gene: TRBJ1-1; CDR3 protein: CASSVYQDRGRNTEAFF
V gene: TRBV5-1; J gene: TRBJ2-7; CDR3 protein: CASTPGPRDYEQYF
V gene: TRBV4-3; J gene: TRBJ2-5; CDR3 protein: CASSQESKGAPSETQYF
V gene: TRBV12-3/TRBV12-4; J gene: TRBJ2-2; CDR3 protein: CASSLAGRANTGELFF
V gene: TRBV29-1; J gene: TRBJ1-1; CDR3 protein: CSVERVEGVNTEAFF
V gene: TRBV7-3; J gene: TRBJ1-2; CDR3 protein: CASSLTRQGAGYTF
V gene: TRBV18; J gene: TRBJ2-1; CDR3 protein: CASSSGQGDEQFF
V gene: TRBV12-3/TRBV12-4; J gene: TRBJ1-6; CDR3 protein: CASSLVGAASPLHF
V gene: TRBV25-1; J gene: TRBJ1-1; CDR3 protein: CASSEFGTGGRHTEAFF
V gene: TRBV5-1; J gene: TRBJ2-7; CDR3 protein: CASSLVRGVSYEQYF
V gene: TRBV5-6; J gene: TRBJ2-1; CDR3 protein: CASSPPAVSSYNEQFF
V gene: TRBV19; J gene: TRBJ1-1; CDR3 protein: CASSIRDLNTEAFF
V gene: TRBV6-1; J gene: TRBJ2-5; CDR3 protein: CASVSGQGVKTQYF
V gene: TRBV28; J gene: TRBJ2-1; CDR3 protein: CASSYRGWNEQFF
V gene: TRBV4-1; J gene: TRBJ2-2; CDR3 protein: CASSQDGGVAGELFF
V gene: TRBV7-2; J gene: TRBJ2-5; CDR3 protein: CASSWTGGTQYF
V gene: TRBV5-1; J gene: TRBJ2-7; CDR3 protein: CASSWGTAYEQYF
V gene: TRBV20-1; J gene: TRBJ2-1; CDR3 protein: CSAEPGLAGLSYNEQFF
V gene: TRBV12-3/TRBV12-4; J gene: TRBJ2-5; CDR3 protein: CASSFRQETQYF
V gene: TRBV29-1; J gene: TRBJ2-2; CDR3 protein: CSVAMTGDTGELFF
V gene: TRBV6-5; J gene: TRBJ2-1; CDR3 protein: CASSYSGNVGHEQFF
V gene: TRBV7-2; J gene: TRBJ1-2; CDR3 protein: CASSLQSAYGYTF
V gene: TRBV6-5; J gene: TRBJ1-2; CDR3 protein: CASSSYPQGSGYTF
V gene: TRBV6-1; J gene: TRBJ1-6; CDR3 protein: CASTRGDSGGSPLHF
V gene: TRBV12-3/TRBV12-4; J gene: TRBJ1-5; CDR3 protein: CASSLGGGLNQPQHF
V gene: TRBV7-6; J gene: TRBJ2-5; CDR3 protein: CASSLRPTGTQYF
V gene: TRBV12-3/TRBV12-4; J gene: TRBJ1-2; CDR3 protein: CASTLRLSTEGYTF
V gene: TRBV3-1; J gene: TRBJ1-2; CDR3 protein: CASSFTGGKSGYTF
V gene: TRBV7-2; J gene: TRBJ1-1; CDR3 protein: CASSLSAYTEAFF
V gene: TRBV11-2; J gene: TRBJ1-2; CDR3 protein: CASSSDFASGASSYGYTF